These T cell receptor beta chains were read from a single sample in a study of blood T cell repertoires in COVID-19. Libraries were prepared by immunoSEQ multiplex PCR; TCRdb keeps only in-frame clonotypes and omits some of them. There are about 340,000 clones in the sample; around 83% occur only once, and 2.5% to 3.5% lies in the top ten. Sequenced sample: peripheral blood. Source of these receptors: a man aged 30-40 years with active or convalescent COVID-19. Each CDR3 is given with its conserved first and last residue. D genes are given only for firm matches. Only part of the rows carry a size: once, few, many, or a class if the clone is expanded.

d_call	v_call	cdr3_length	j_call	clone_size	cdr3_nt	cdr3_aa
.	TRBV30	13	TRBJ2-2	.	TGTGCCAGTAGGGGGTTTTACACCGGGGAGCTGTTTTTT	CASRGFYTGELFF
.	TRBV7-7	15	TRBJ2-1	few	TGTGCCAGCAGCTTCGATCTAGCGTCCTACAATGAGCAGTTCTTC	CASSFDLASYNEQFF
.	TRBV7-3	12	TRBJ2-2	.	TGTGCCAGCAGCCCCAGCGCCGGGGAGCTGTTTTTT	CASSPSAGELFF
.	TRBV18	14	TRBJ2-2	.	TGTGCCAGCTCACCGCAGGGGGGCACCGGGGAGCTGTTTTTT	CASSPQGGTGELFF
.	TRBV9	16	TRBJ1-2	.	TGTGCCAGCAGCGCCCAAGGGGAGGGTATGGCCTATGGCTACACCTTC	CASSAQGEGMAYGYTF
TRBD1	TRBV28	14	TRBJ1-5	.	TGTGCCAGCAGTTTTTCAGGGGGGCATCAGCCCCAGCATTTT	CASSFSGGHQPQHF
.	TRBV4-2	16	TRBJ2-7	.	TGTGCCAGCAGCCCCGGGTGGCGGGGGCCCTCCTACGAGCAGTACTTC	CASSPGWRGPSYEQYF
TRBD2	TRBV7-2	13	TRBJ2-7	.	TGTGCCAGCAGGGCGGGGGTTCCGTACGAGCAGTACTTC	CASRAGVPYEQYF
.	TRBV6-6	13	TRBJ2-7	.	TGTGCCAGCAGCGCAGACTACGCCTACGAGCAGTACTTC	CASSADYAYEQYF
TRBD1	TRBV11-1	16	TRBJ2-7	.	TGTGCCAGCAGCTTAGCCTTGCAGGGGGACGTATACGAGCAGTACTTC	CASSLALQGDVYEQYF
TRBD2	TRBV3-1/TRBV3-2	16	TRBJ2-3	.	TGTGCCAGCAGCCCAGTTGGAGCGGGGGGTCCTGATACGCAGTATTTT	CASSPVGAGGPDTQYF
.	TRBV5-1	14	TRBJ1-2	once	TGCGCCAGCAGCTTGGTGGCAGGGGAGTATGGCTACACCTTC	CASSLVAGEYGYTF
.	TRBV11-3	13	TRBJ2-3	.	TGTGCCAGCAGTTTTGGACAGTCCAATACGCAGTATTTT	CASSFGQSNTQYF
TRBD2	TRBV3-1/TRBV3-2	14	TRBJ2-1	.	TGTGCTCGTAAGCTAGCGGGAGTATCCAGTGAGCAGTTCTTC	CARKLAGVSSEQFF
TRBD1	TRBV7-2	15	TRBJ1-1	.	TGTGCCAGCAGCGGGACAGGGGGGGCGAACACTGAAGCTTTCTTT	CASSGTGGANTEAFF
TRBD2	TRBV29-1	14	TRBJ2-5	.	TGCAGCGTTGCTGGCGGGGGGGCCCCGGAGACCCAGTACTTC	CSVAGGGAPETQYF
TRBD1	TRBV5-1	14	TRBJ1-1	.	TGCGCCAGCAGCGTTGGGACAGGGAGTACTGAAGCTTTCTTT	CASSVGTGSTEAFF
TRBD1	TRBV6-2/TRBV6-3	16	TRBJ1-2	once	TGTGCCAGCAGTTACCGATCACGACAGGGAAGCTATGGCTACACCTTC	CASSYRSRQGSYGYTF
TRBD2	TRBV29-1	14	TRBJ2-7	once	TGCAGCGTTGGGACTAGCGGGGGGAAGGACGAGCAGTACTTC	CSVGTSGGKDEQYF
.	TRBV6-5	12	TRBJ2-7	.	TGTGCCAGCTCGGACACAGACAACGGGCAGTACTTC	CASSDTDNGQYF
.	TRBV24-1	17	TRBJ1-6	.	TGTGCCACCACCCCACCCCCCCCCTCAAGAGCGGGGACACCCCTCCACTTT	CATTPPPPSRAGTPLHF
TRBD2	TRBV4-3	16	TRBJ2-3	.	TGCGCCAGCAGCCAAGGGCCTAGCGGGTCTACAGATACGCAGTATTTT	CASSQGPSGSTDTQYF
TRBD2	TRBV24-1	16	TRBJ2-1	few	TGTGCCACCAGTGACCCAATTAGCGGGGTTTACAATGAGCAGTTCTTC	CATSDPISGVYNEQFF
.	TRBV9	15	TRBJ1-5	.	TGTGCCAGCAGCGTAGCTCCGTATAGCAATCAGCCCCAGCATTTT	CASSVAPYSNQPQHF
.	TRBV3-1/TRBV3-2	14	TRBJ1-5	.	TGTGCCAGCAGCCAAAGGGGAAGCAATCAGCCCCAGCATTTT	CASSQRGSNQPQHF
.	TRBV30	11	TRBJ2-1	.	TGTGCCTGGAGTAGGGGGAATGAGCAGTTCTTC	CAWSRGNEQFF
.	TRBV28	15	TRBJ1-2	.	TGTGCCAGCAGCCTAAGGACAGCAGCTAACTATGGCTACACCTTC	CASSLRTAANYGYTF
.	TRBV30	13	TRBJ1-5	once	TGTGCCTGGAGTAGGGAGGGGTTTCAGCCCCAGCATTTT	CAWSREGFQPQHF
TRBD1	TRBV5-8	14	TRBJ1-4	.	TGTGCCAGCAGCTTGGACAGGGGGCGCGAAAAACTGTTTTTT	CASSLDRGREKLFF
.	TRBV14	13	TRBJ1-1	.	TGTGCCAGCAGCCAAGATGCAGGTTCTGAAGCTTTCTTT	CASSQDAGSEAFF
.	TRBV24-1	15	TRBJ2-1	.	TGTGCCACCAGTGATCATACAGGAACCTACAATGAGCAGTTCTTC	CATSDHTGTYNEQFF
TRBD1	TRBV2	12	TRBJ2-7	.	TGTGCCAGCAGCGGGACAGAATACGAGCAGTACTTC	CASSGTEYEQYF
TRBD2	TRBV24-1	17	TRBJ2-3	.	TGTGCCACCAGTGATACAACTAGCGGGAGGGCCCCAGATACGCAGTATTTT	CATSDTTSGRAPDTQYF
.	TRBV12-2	15	TRBJ1-1	.	TGTGCAAGTCGCTTGGGACAGGACAAGAACACTGAAGCTTTCTTT	CASRLGQDKNTEAFF
.	TRBV4-1	13	TRBJ1-1	.	TGCGCCAGCAGCCGCGGCGGGGACACTGAAGCTTTCTTT	CASSRGGDTEAFF